This T cell receptor (beta chain) was sequenced in a study of blood T cell repertoires in COVID-19. For the study at large: PBMCs, B-cell-depleted T cells, or T cells provided the cDNA or gDNA that made up the material.

Trimming shortened V by 8 bases and J by 0 bases, and 14 bases separated the two germline ends. CDR1 and CDR2 (germline): SQVTM, ANQGSEA. CDR3 length: 14 residues. This table comes from immunoSEQ multiplex PCR, and its TCRdb copy is limited to in-frame clones, with some not included. The sample has 96,000 or so clones, roughly nine tenths seen once. J is TRBJ2-1 and V is TRBV29-1; no firm D call. The sequence was collected from a man aged 60 to 75 with acute or convalescent COVID-19. The specimen sequenced was peripheral blood. The CDR3 sequence is CSSIGWSSYNEQFF. In DNA, the CDR3 is TGCAGCTCCATTGGGTGGAGCTCCTACAATGAGCAGTTCTTC.